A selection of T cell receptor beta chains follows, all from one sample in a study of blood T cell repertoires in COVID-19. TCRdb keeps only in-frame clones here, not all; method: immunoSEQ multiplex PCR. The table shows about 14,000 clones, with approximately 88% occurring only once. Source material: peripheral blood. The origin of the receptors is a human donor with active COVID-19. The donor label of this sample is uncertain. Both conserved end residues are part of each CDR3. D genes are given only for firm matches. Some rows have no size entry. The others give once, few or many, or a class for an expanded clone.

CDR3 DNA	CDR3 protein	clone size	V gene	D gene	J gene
TGTGCCAGCAGTGATAGTTGGGATAGAACAGGGACCTACGAGCAGTACTTC	CASSDSWDRTGTYEQYF	NA	TRBV2	NA	TRBJ2-7
TGTGCCACCAGCAGAGATTGGAGGGGACTAGCGGGACAGTGGTCCTACAATGAGCAGTTCTTC	CATSRDWRGLAGQWSYNEQFF	NA	TRBV15	TRBD2	TRBJ2-1
TGTGCCTGGAGATACCAACAGGGGAGGATCTTT	CAWRYQQGRIF	NA	TRBV30	TRBD1	TRBJ1-1
TGTGCCAGCAGTGTCGGACAGGGTTCGAACACTGAAGCTTTCTTT	CASSVGQGSNTEAFF	NA	TRBV2	TRBD1	TRBJ1-1
TGTGCCAGCTCACCCGATTGGACAGGGAACACCGGGGAGCTGTTTTTT	CASSPDWTGNTGELFF	NA	TRBV18	TRBD1	TRBJ2-2
TGTGCCAGCAGCCTAGTCGGCGACAGGGCTTTCTTT	CASSLVGDRAFF	NA	TRBV9	NA	TRBJ1-1
TGTGCCAGCAGTTTCGAGGTGAACACTGAAGCTTTCTTT	CASSFEVNTEAFF	NA	TRBV12-3/TRBV12-4	NA	TRBJ1-1
TGTGCCAGCCGAATCCTGCCGGGACACCAGAACACTGAAGCTTTCTTT	CASRILPGHQNTEAFF	NA	TRBV25-1	NA	TRBJ1-1
TGTGCCAGCAGTTTATGGCCCAGTAAGTACGAGCAGTACTTC	CASSLWPSKYEQYF	NA	TRBV28	NA	TRBJ2-7
TGTGCCAGCAGCGCGCAGACTACCCATGAGCAGTTCTTC	CASSAQTTHEQFF	NA	TRBV9	NA	TRBJ2-1
TGTGCCAGCAGAACACTTATAGCGTCTTATGGCTACACCTTC	CASRTLIASYGYTF	NA	TRBV6-5	NA	TRBJ1-2
TGTGCCAGCAGTTTGAGCCTCCAGCCCCAGCATTTT	CASSLSLQPQHF	NA	TRBV28	NA	TRBJ1-5
TGTGCCAGCAGCTCCGACCGGAGGGGGGGTGGCTACACCTTC	CASSSDRRGGGYTF	NA	TRBV7-9	NA	TRBJ1-2
TGCGCCAGCAGCCAAGACCTCCGGGGGTACGAGCAGTACTTC	CASSQDLRGYEQYF	NA	TRBV4-3	NA	TRBJ2-7
TGTGCCAGCAGCGTGTCAGCGGGGCTCTCCTACAATGAGCAGTTCTTC	CASSVSAGLSYNEQFF	NA	TRBV9	TRBD2	TRBJ2-1
TGCGCCAGCAGCCAAGGCAGTGCGCGGGAGAGTGAGCAGTTCTTC	CASSQGSARESEQFF	NA	TRBV4-1	TRBD2	TRBJ2-1
TGTGCCAGCAGTGAAGTAGGGACTAGCGGATCCTACGAGCAGTACTTC	CASSEVGTSGSYEQYF	once	TRBV2	TRBD2	TRBJ2-7
TGCGCCAGCAGAGGGGAGGGGCATCAGTATTTT	CASRGEGHQYF	NA	TRBV5-1	TRBD2	TRBJ2-3
TGTGCCAGCAGCCCCAATAGGGGAAGGTTAGGGGAGACCCAGTACTTC	CASSPNRGRLGETQYF	once	TRBV5-4	NA	TRBJ2-5
TGTGCCAGCAGTTTGCGGTTTGGGTCCAAAAATACGCGAGTGGATTCACCCCTCCACTTT	CASSLRFGSKNTRVDSPLHF	NA	TRBV28	NA	TRBJ1-6
TGCAGCGCAGTTCTTTTACAGGGAGCTGAAGCTTTCTTT	CSAVLLQGAEAFF	NA	TRBV29-1	NA	TRBJ1-1
TGCGCCAGCAGCCAAAGCGAGACAGGGGGCCTCAATCAGCCCCAGCATTTT	CASSQSETGGLNQPQHF	large	TRBV4-1	TRBD1	TRBJ1-5
TGTGCCAGCAGCTTATCCAGTGAAGCTTTCTTT	CASSLSSEAFF	few	TRBV7-9	NA	TRBJ1-1
TGTGCCAGCGGGGAGGACAGGGGTGAAGGCTACACCTTC	CASGEDRGEGYTF	NA	TRBV2	TRBD1	TRBJ1-2
TGCAGTGCTAGTAAGGGGGACCAAAACACCATATATTTT	CSASKGDQNTIYF	NA	TRBV20-1	NA	TRBJ1-3
TGTGCCAGCAGCTTCCCTAGCGGGAGGGCCATATCTAGAGAGACCCAGTACTTC	CASSFPSGRAISRETQYF	NA	TRBV11-2	TRBD2	TRBJ2-5
TGTGCCAGCAGCCACTCTATAGCGGGGGGTAACTACGAGCAGTACTTC	CASSHSIAGGNYEQYF	NA	TRBV4-2	TRBD2	TRBJ2-7
TGTGCCAGCAGTTTCCCCGGACAGGTCCTCGTCTTC	CASSFPGQVLVF	NA	TRBV27	TRBD1	TRBJ2-7
TGTGCCAGCAGCTTTCCGACTAGCGGGGAGACCCAGTACTTC	CASSFPTSGETQYF	NA	TRBV7-9	TRBD2	TRBJ2-5
TGTGCCAGCAGCTCTAGCGGGAGCACAGATACGCAGTATTTT	CASSSSGSTDTQYF	NA	TRBV7-3	TRBD2	TRBJ2-3
TGTGCCAGCGGGGGGTACGCCAGCTCCTATAATTCACCCCTCCACTTT	CASGGYASSYNSPLHF	NA	TRBV2	NA	TRBJ1-6
TGTGCCAGCAGTTACAGGGACACATGGTACGAGCAGTACTTC	CASSYRDTWYEQYF	NA	TRBV6-5	NA	TRBJ2-7
TGTGCCAGCAGCGACACAGGGGTCTATGGCTACACCTTC	CASSDTGVYGYTF	few	TRBV5-8	TRBD1	TRBJ1-2
TGTGCCAGCAGCCAAGGGGGACAGGGGGCCACCGGGGAGCTGTTTTTT	CASSQGGQGATGELFF	NA	TRBV3-1/TRBV3-2	TRBD1	TRBJ2-2
TGTGCCAGCAGCGCCCCACTGCAAGGCGGGACCCAGTACTTC	CASSAPLQGGTQYF	once	TRBV5-4	NA	TRBJ2-5
TGTGCCAGCACCGAAGCGGTAGGCTATCCGGCCTACGAGCAGTACTTC	CASTEAVGYPAYEQYF	NA	TRBV5-5	NA	TRBJ2-7
TGTGCCAGCAGCTTTCTAGCGGGAGTTTATAATGAGCAGTTCTTC	CASSFLAGVYNEQFF	NA	TRBV7-3	TRBD2	TRBJ2-1
TGTGCCAGCAGTTTAGCGTCGGGGGAAGAGACCCAGTACTTC	CASSLASGEETQYF	once	TRBV28	NA	TRBJ2-5
TGCAGTGTGACAGCGAACACTGAAGCTTTCTTT	CSVTANTEAFF	few	TRBV20-1	NA	TRBJ1-1
TGCGCCAGCAGCTTGGAGGGACAGCTCCAGGAGCAGTACTTC	CASSLEGQLQEQYF	once	TRBV5-1	TRBD1	TRBJ2-7
TGTGCCAGCAGCGTAGACCCATCTGCAGGGGCGTATGAGCAGTTCTTC	CASSVDPSAGAYEQFF	once	TRBV9	NA	TRBJ2-1
TGCAGCGTTGAGCCCGTCGGACTAGCGGGAGTCTATATCTCCTACAATGAGCAGTTCTTC	CSVEPVGLAGVYISYNEQFF	NA	TRBV29-1	TRBD2	TRBJ2-1
TGTGCCAGCAGCAGAGGACAGTATGAGCAGTTCTTC	CASSRGQYEQFF	NA	TRBV5-6	NA	TRBJ2-1
TGTGCCATCAGTGGCCTGGCTCCAAGCACAGATACGCAGTATTTT	CAISGLAPSTDTQYF	NA	TRBV10-3	NA	TRBJ2-3
TGTGCCTCCCGGGGGACAGGGGGCTCCATGAACACTGAAGCTTTCTTT	CASRGTGGSMNTEAFF	NA	TRBV30	TRBD1	TRBJ1-1
TGTGCCAGCAGCCGACCAGGGGGCCTTCTCAACATGAACACTGAAGCTTTCTTT	CASSRPGGLLNMNTEAFF	NA	TRBV7-9	TRBD1	TRBJ1-1
TGTGCCATCAGTGAGCCAGAGAGGGGGCGAGAGACCCAGTACTTC	CAISEPERGRETQYF	NA	TRBV10-3	TRBD1	TRBJ2-5
TGTGCCAGCAGTTACACCAGCAGGGCGAATCAGCCCCAGCATTTT	CASSYTSRANQPQHF	few	TRBV6-2/TRBV6-3	NA	TRBJ1-5
TGTGCCAGCAGTACGACTAGCGGGAGCTCCTACGAGCAGTACTTC	CASSTTSGSSYEQYF	medium-sized	TRBV6-2/TRBV6-3	TRBD2	TRBJ2-7
TGTGCCAGCAGCTTCTTGGAGCTCAGAGCCTACGAGCAGTACTTC	CASSFLELRAYEQYF	NA	TRBV5-5	NA	TRBJ2-7
TGTGCCAGCAGTCATCCGGACAGGCAGAGGAGCAATCAGCCCCAGCATTTT	CASSHPDRQRSNQPQHF	NA	TRBV6-6	TRBD1	TRBJ1-5
TGTGCCATCAGTGAGACAAGAGGGAACAGCAACTATGGCTACACCTTC	CAISETRGNSNYGYTF	few	TRBV10-3	NA	TRBJ1-2
TGTGCCAGCAGGACGGGGAATTCACCCCTCCACTTT	CASRTGNSPLHF	NA	TRBV6-5	NA	TRBJ1-6
TGTGCCAGCAGTCTAACCCTCGGGGATGAAAAACTGTTTTTT	CASSLTLGDEKLFF	NA	TRBV6-5	NA	TRBJ1-4
TGTGCCAGCAGCTTTATGAGCGGCACTGAAGCTTTCTTT	CASSFMSGTEAFF	few	TRBV5-4	NA	TRBJ1-1